This is a list of T cell receptor beta chains from one sample in a study of blood T cell repertoires in COVID-19. The data were produced by immunoSEQ multiplex PCR, yet TCRdb's version contains in-frame clones alone and is incomplete. Of around 120,000 clones listed, 90% are singletons. The sequenced sample was peripheral blood. The origin of the receptors is a woman aged 55-69 years with COVID-19, enrolled during active disease. CDR3s include the opening cysteine and the closing phenylalanine or tryptophan. D genes are given only for firm matches. Clone size is not always given. Where it is, it says once, few, many or a class for expanded clones.

>TRBV6-5|TRBD1|.|TRBJ1-4
TGTGCCAGCAGCAACAGGGGAGGTGAAAAACTGTTTTTT
CASSNRGGEKLFF
>TRBV6-5|.|.|TRBJ1-1
TGTGCCAGCAGTTCCCCCGGGTTTCCGTTGGGTGAAGCTTTCTTT
CASSSPGFPLGEAFF
>TRBV7-8|.|.|TRBJ2-7
TGTGCCAGCAGAGCCGGGACGGGAGTCACCTACGAGCAGTACTTC
CASRAGTGVTYEQYF
>TRBV7-2|.|.|TRBJ1-5
TGTGCCAGCAGTACTGGCAATCAGCCCCAGCATTTT
CASSTGNQPQHF
>TRBV18|TRBD1|.|TRBJ1-5
TGTGCCAGCTCGCCGACAGGGGGCAATCAGCCCCAGCATTTT
CASSPTGGNQPQHF
>TRBV7-8|.|.|TRBJ2-7
TGTGCCAGCAGCCCTAGCCCGGGCGCGGTACCGGCGAACTTC
CASSPSPGAVPANF
>TRBV11-2|.|once|TRBJ2-1
TGTGCCAGCAGCTTAGGTCAGGGACTTAACTCCTACAATGAGCAGTTCTTC
CASSLGQGLNSYNEQFF
>TRBV9|TRBD2|.|TRBJ2-3
TGTGCCAGCAGCTACTCCACTAGCGGGGGGGCCCATACGCAGTATTTT
CASSYSTSGGAHTQYF
>TRBV6-4|TRBD2|.|TRBJ2-2
TGTGCCAGCAGTGAAGCGGGGGACACCGGGGAGCTGTTTTTT
CASSEAGDTGELFF
>TRBV7-2|.|.|TRBJ1-3
TGTGCCAGCAGCTTCCGGACAGCCGGAAACACCATATATTTT
CASSFRTAGNTIYF
>TRBV15|.|.|TRBJ2-5
TGTGCCACCAGCAGAGGAGGCGGGTGGGTGGAGACCCAGTACTTC
CATSRGGGWVETQYF
>TRBV11-1|TRBD2|.|TRBJ2-7
TGTGCCAGCAGCTGGACTAGCGGGGCCTACGAGCAGTACTTC
CASSWTSGAYEQYF
>TRBV18|TRBD1|.|TRBJ2-7
TGTGCCAGCTCACCACGCATCGGACAGGGGGCTAGTGAGCAGTACTTC
CASSPRIGQGASEQYF
>TRBV7-9|TRBD1|.|TRBJ2-2
TGTGCCAGCAGCCAAAACAGGGGGCAAGGGACCGGGGAGCTGTTTTTT
CASSQNRGQGTGELFF
>TRBV19|.|.|TRBJ1-3
TGTGCCAGTAGTATTTCATCGAGGGTCTTGGTAAACACCATATATTTT
CASSISSRVLVNTIYF
>TRBV18|TRBD2|.|TRBJ2-5
TGTGCCAGCTCACCACCTAACACTAGCGGTAGGGAGACCCAGTACTTC
CASSPPNTSGRETQYF
>TRBV4-3|.|.|TRBJ1-6
TGCGCCAGCAGCCAAGGGGCCAGCTCCTATAATTCACCCCTCCACTTT
CASSQGASSYNSPLHF
>TRBV5-4|TRBD1|.|TRBJ2-5
TGTGCCAGCAGCTGGGGACAGGGGTTAGGCCAAGAGACCCAGTACTTC
CASSWGQGLGQETQYF
>TRBV7-9|.|.|TRBJ1-2
TGTGCCAGCAGCTTAGGCAGCTATGGCTACACCTTC
CASSLGSYGYTF
>TRBV15|.|.|TRBJ1-4
TGTGCCACCAGCAGAGATAGAGCTAATGAAAAACTGTTTTTT
CATSRDRANEKLFF
>TRBV6-5|.|once|TRBJ2-1
TGTGCCAGCAGTACTACTAGCAATGAGCAGTTCTTC
CASSTTSNEQFF
>TRBV20-1|.|.|TRBJ1-1
TGCAGTGCCCTCTTGAACACTGAAGCTTTCTTT
CSALLNTEAFF
>TRBV11-2|.|.|TRBJ2-3
TGTGCCAGCAGCCCGAGTCGGAGCACAGATACGCAGTATTTT
CASSPSRSTDTQYF
>TRBV6-5|TRBD2|.|TRBJ2-3
TGTGCCAGCAGTTACCGGACTAGCGGGGATACGCAGTATTTT
CASSYRTSGDTQYF
>TRBV25-1|TRBD2|.|TRBJ2-1
TGTGCCAGCAGTGGCGGACTAGCGGGGGGTAGCGAGCAGTTCTTC
CASSGGLAGGSEQFF
>TRBV19|.|.|TRBJ1-2
TGTGCCAGTAGTATTCGGCGGGATGGCTACACCTTC
CASSIRRDGYTF
>TRBV29-1|.|.|TRBJ1-2
TGCAGCGTTGGACAGATCTATGGCTACACCTTC
CSVGQIYGYTF
>TRBV14|.|.|TRBJ2-7
TGTGCCAGCAGCCAAGCCTCGGGTCCCTACGAGCAGTACTTC
CASSQASGPYEQYF
>TRBV5-4|.|.|TRBJ2-7
TGTGCCAGCAGCCGGGACTGGTCTGGGGAGCAGTACTTC
CASSRDWSGEQYF
>TRBV11-3|TRBD1|.|TRBJ2-2
TGTGCCAGCAGCACCGGGACAGGGACCATTAAGGACACCGGGGAGCTGTTTTTT
CASSTGTGTIKDTGELFF
>TRBV28|.|.|TRBJ1-5
TGTGCCAGCAGAATGACAGGCTCCAATCAGCCCCAGCATTTT
CASRMTGSNQPQHF
>TRBV19|.|.|TRBJ1-5
TGTGCCAGTAGTACGTCTTACAATCAGCCCCAGCATTTT
CASSTSYNQPQHF
>TRBV9|TRBD2|.|TRBJ2-5
TGTGCCAGCAGCCAGGATCCTAGCGGGGGTGGGACCCAGTACTTC
CASSQDPSGGGTQYF
>TRBV7-9|.|.|TRBJ2-1
TGTGCCAGCAGCTTTAATAACAACAATGAGCAGTTCTTC
CASSFNNNNEQFF
>TRBV19|.|.|TRBJ1-1
TGTGCCAGTAGGCGGACAGCAACTATGAACACTGAAGCTTTCTTT
CASRRTATMNTEAFF
>TRBV5-5|TRBD2|.|TRBJ2-3
TGTGCCAGCAGCTTCCAGCGGGGAGCCAGTAGCACAGATACGCAGTATTTT
CASSFQRGASSTDTQYF
>TRBV6-5|.|.|TRBJ2-7
TGTGCCAGCAGCTCTAGAGGGATTTCATACGAGCAGTACTTC
CASSSRGISYEQYF